The present T cell receptor beta chain was sequenced within a study of blood T cells in healthy people across ages. Study-wide findings and caveats: Unsorted PBMCs prevented conclusive naive versus antigen-experienced comparison. Roughly linearly, TCR beta diversity per million T cells fell as age increased.

With a J-beta primer mix and a sample-barcoded 5' primer, a second PCR ran roughly 6 to 11 cycles. TCRdb independently ran MiXCR on the 5' RACE reads; one entry per CDR3 protein. This table holds hundreds of thousands of distinct CDR3 sequences, around a fifth found once. This CDR3 is built from 13 residues. CDR1 SEHNR and CDR2 FQNEAQ come from the germline V gene (reference sequence). This clonotype was counted between two and nine times. The antigen is undetermined. The junction does not match germline at one end; this may be a read error. This clonotype was sampled from a man in his sixties or seventies in good health. The sample consisted of blood. The chain links TRBV7-9 to TRBJ2-7; 8 bases agree with TRBD2. CDR3 amino acids: CASGTSGGDEQLF. The CDR3 DNA is TGTGCCAGCGGAACTAGCGGTGGGGATGAGCAGCTCTTC.